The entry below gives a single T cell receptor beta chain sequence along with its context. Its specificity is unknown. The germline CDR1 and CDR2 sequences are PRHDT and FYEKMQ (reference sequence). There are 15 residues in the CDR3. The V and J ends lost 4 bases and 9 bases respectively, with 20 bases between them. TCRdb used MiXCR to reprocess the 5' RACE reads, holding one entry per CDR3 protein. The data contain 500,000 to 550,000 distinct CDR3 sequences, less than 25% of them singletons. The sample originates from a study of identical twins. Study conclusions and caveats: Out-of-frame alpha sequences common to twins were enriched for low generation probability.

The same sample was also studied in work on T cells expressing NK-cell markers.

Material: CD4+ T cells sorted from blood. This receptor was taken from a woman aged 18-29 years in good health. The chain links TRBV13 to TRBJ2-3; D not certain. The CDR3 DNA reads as TGTGCCAGCAGCTCCCCCGCCTCCCTGGGTAGAACGCAGTATTTT. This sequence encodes CASSSPASLGRTQYF.